Below are 11 T cell receptor beta chains sequenced from a single sample in a study of T-cell reconstitution after alpha-beta-depleted transplantation in children. Unique molecular identifiers were incorporated when the TCRbeta library was constructed. TCRdb independently ran MiXCR on the PCR reads; one entry per CDR3 protein. The table shows about 72,000 distinct CDR3 sequences, with 7.3% occurring only once. The sample here was PBMCs from the stem cell graft donor, taken from the stem cell graft. The receptors derive from a human donor who donated a stem cell graft to a child with acute lymphoblastic leukemia.

This clonotype was seen a few times. The CDR3 DNA sequence: TGCGCCAGCAGCCGGGACAGGGGCCCTGAAGCTTTCTTT. It encodes CASSRDRGPEAFF. The chain recombines TRBV5-1 with TRBJ1-1; 10 bases fit TRBD1. After removal of 4 bases from V and 6 bases from J, the junction contained 3 bases not matched to a gene. In germline, CDR1 is SGHRS, CDR2 YFSETQ. This CDR3 is built from 13 residues.

The sample holds many counts of this clonotype. The rearrangement links TRBV6-5 to TRBJ1-3; TRBD1 aligns across 8 bases. Germline V gives CDR1 MNHEY, CDR2 SVGAGI. V dropped 2 bases and J dropped 7; count of bases not matched to a gene: 4. The CDR3 spans 14 residues. As DNA, the CDR3 is TGTGCCAGCAGTTACGGACAGGGTAGGAACACCATATATTTT. Translating gives CASSYGQGRNTIYF.

This clonotype appeared many times. The rearrangement links TRBV2 to TRBJ2-1, with 7 bases that match TRBD2. V trimming: 8 bases; J trimming: 7 bases; junction bases outside the gene matches: 8. The length of the CDR3 is 13 residues. CDR1 and CDR2 (germline): SNHLY, FYNNEI. CDR3 in DNA: TGTGCCAGCCACGGGGGAGGGTTAAATGAGCAGTTCTTC. Protein product: CASHGGGLNEQFF. Looking up the rest from reference TRBV2 and TRBJ2-1 gives the full variable domain: EPEVTQTPSHQVTQMGQEVILRCVPISNHLYFYWYRQILGQKVEFLVSFYNNEISEKSEIFDDQFSVERPDGSNFTLKIRSTKLEDSAMYFCASHGGGLNEQFFGPGTRLTVL.

This clonotype was picked up a small number of times. CDR3 DNA sequence: TGTGCCAGCAGCTTGACAGGGGGACCTGAAAAACTGTTTTTT. Its translation is CASSLTGGPEKLFF. The chain recombines TRBV7-6 with TRBJ1-4; 9 bases are a match to TRBD1. Trimming removed 3 bases from V and 7 bases from J; junction bases left unmatched: 3. CDR1 SGHVS and CDR2 FNYEAQ come from the germline V gene. This CDR3 contains 14 residues.

This clonotype was seen at least ten times. The chain carries TRBV12-3 or TRBV12-4 and TRBJ2-5; 11 nucleotides agree with TRBD2. The CDR3 runs 17 residues. With V trimmed by 5 bases and J by 4 bases, 12 bases remained unmatched. CDR3 coding DNA: TGTGCCAGCAGTCCTCTGACTAGCGGGGTTGGGGGAGAGACCCAGTACTTC. Its protein is CASSPLTSGVGGETQYF.

This chain uses TRBV5-4 with TRBJ2-3, with 7 bases matching TRBD2. J gave up 4 bases and V 2 bases, and 7 bases lay outside the gene matches. The CDR3 spans 15 residues. The germline CDR1 and CDR2 sequences are SGHNT and YYREEE (reference sequence). This chain's CDR3 is CASSFKRERADTQYF. The CDR3 DNA reads TGTGCCAGCAGCTTTAAGCGGGAAAGGGCAGATACGCAGTATTTT.

The chain recombines TRBV6-1 with TRBJ2-2; TRBD1 is a possible D gene (7 bases). The CDR3 has 15 amino acids. The germline V and J ends were trimmed by 6 bases and 4 bases, with 15 bases remaining between them. Germline V gene sequence: CDR1 MNHNS, CDR2 SASEGT. CDR3 residues: CASSPAGGGTGELFF. The CDR3 DNA follows: TGTGCCAGCAGCCCGGCAGGGGGAGGCACCGGGGAGCTGTTTTTT.

The chain recombines TRBV3-1 with TRBJ2-2; 8 nucleotides line up with TRBD2. V was pared by 0 bases and J by 4 bases, with 10 bases of the junction left unmatched. The CDR3 runs to 18 residues. CDR1 and CDR2 (germline): LGHDT, YNNKEL (reference sequence). This CDR3 is CASSQDREGLAVTGELFF. In nucleotides, the CDR3 is TGTGCCAGCAGCCAAGATAGGGAAGGACTAGCTGTCACCGGGGAGCTGTTTTTT. Based on the CDR3 plus reference TRBV3-1 and TRBJ2-2, the full variable domain is DTAVSQTPKYLVTQMGNDKSIKCEQNLGHDTMYWYKQDSKKFLKIMFSYNNKELIINETVPNRFSPKSPDKAHLNLHINSLELGDSAVYFCASSQDREGLAVTGELFFGEGSRLTVL.

There are many counts of this clonotype. The rearrangement uses TRBV11-2 and TRBJ2-7; the match to TRBD1 covers 7 bases. Losses at the gene ends were 5 bases for V and 5 bases for J; bases not matched to a gene: 12. The V gene's germline CDR1 is SGHAT and CDR2 FQNNGV. This CDR3 has 15 amino acids. CDR3 sequence (DNA): TGTGCCAGCAGCACTATACAGGGGCGACAGCACGAGCAGTACTTC. Residues: CASSTIQGRQHEQYF.

This clonotype was counted a few times. The chain combines TRBV11-2 with TRBJ2-5, with TRBD2 identical over 7 bases. Germline CDR1 SGHAT, CDR2 FQNNGV. V lost 3 bases to trimming and J lost 5 bases; unmatched junction nucleotides: 12. This CDR3 region has 16 residues. The CDR3 loop reads CASSLGDPGGWETQYF. The DNA of the CDR3 is TGTGCCAGCAGCTTGGGCGATCCGGGAGGTTGGGAGACCCAGTACTTC.

This clonotype showed up many times. DNA of the CDR3: TGTGCCAGCAAGACCCAGGGGTACAATTCACCCCTCCACTTT. It encodes CASKTQGYNSPLHF. The chain couples TRBV6-1 to TRBJ1-6; perhaps TRBD1 as D (6 bases). This CDR3 is built from 14 residues. Germline-derived CDR1 and CDR2 are MNHNS and SASEGT. The V gene lost 7 bases and the J gene lost 7 bases, with 14 bases spanning the gap.